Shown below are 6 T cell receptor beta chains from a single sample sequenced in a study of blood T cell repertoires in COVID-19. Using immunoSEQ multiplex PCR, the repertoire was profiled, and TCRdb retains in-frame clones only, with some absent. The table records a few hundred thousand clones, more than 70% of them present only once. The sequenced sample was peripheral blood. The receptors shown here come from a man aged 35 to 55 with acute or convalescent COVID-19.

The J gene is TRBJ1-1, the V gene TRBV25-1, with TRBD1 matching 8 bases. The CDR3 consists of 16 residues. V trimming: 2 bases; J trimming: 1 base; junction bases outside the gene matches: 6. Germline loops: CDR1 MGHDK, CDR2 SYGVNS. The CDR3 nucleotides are TGTGCCAGCAGTGAAGTTACAGGGGGTAGGAACACTGAAGCTTTCTTT. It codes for CASSEVTGGRNTEAFF.

CDR3 protein: CASIDIQGNSPLHF. For the CDR3, the DNA is TGTGCCAGTATTGATATTCAGGGGAACTCACCCCTCCACTTT. The V call is TRBV19, the J call TRBJ1-6; a weak D match, TRBD1 (6 bases). The CDR3 is 14 residues long. CDR1 and CDR2 from the germline V gene are LNHDA and SQIVND (reference sequence). Deletions cut 7 bases from V and 10 bases from J, with 17 bases between.

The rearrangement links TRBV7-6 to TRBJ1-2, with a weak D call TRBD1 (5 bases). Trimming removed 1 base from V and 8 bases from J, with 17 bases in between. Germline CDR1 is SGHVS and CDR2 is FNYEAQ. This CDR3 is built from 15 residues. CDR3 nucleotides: TGTGCCAGCAGCTTAGAAGCGGGGGTATACGAGGGCTACACCTTC. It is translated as CASSLEAGVYEGYTF.

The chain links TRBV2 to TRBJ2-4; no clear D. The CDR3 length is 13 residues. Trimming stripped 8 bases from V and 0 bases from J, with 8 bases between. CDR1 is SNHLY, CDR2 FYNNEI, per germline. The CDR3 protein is CASEKLAKNIQYF. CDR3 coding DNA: TGTGCCAGCGAGAAGTTAGCCAAAAACATTCAGTACTTC.

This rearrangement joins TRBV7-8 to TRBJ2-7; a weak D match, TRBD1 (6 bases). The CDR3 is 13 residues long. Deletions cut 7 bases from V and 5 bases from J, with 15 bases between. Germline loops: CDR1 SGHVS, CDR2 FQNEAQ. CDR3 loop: CASKGQGLDEQYF. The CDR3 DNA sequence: TGTGCCAGCAAGGGCCAGGGGCTGGACGAGCAGTACTTC.

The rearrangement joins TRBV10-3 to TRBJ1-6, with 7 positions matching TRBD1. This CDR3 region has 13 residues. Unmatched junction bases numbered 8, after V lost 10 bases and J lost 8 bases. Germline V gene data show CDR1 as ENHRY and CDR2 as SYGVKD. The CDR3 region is CATRDSRDSPLHF. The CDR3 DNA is TGTGCCACTAGGGACAGTAGAGATTCACCCCTCCACTTT.